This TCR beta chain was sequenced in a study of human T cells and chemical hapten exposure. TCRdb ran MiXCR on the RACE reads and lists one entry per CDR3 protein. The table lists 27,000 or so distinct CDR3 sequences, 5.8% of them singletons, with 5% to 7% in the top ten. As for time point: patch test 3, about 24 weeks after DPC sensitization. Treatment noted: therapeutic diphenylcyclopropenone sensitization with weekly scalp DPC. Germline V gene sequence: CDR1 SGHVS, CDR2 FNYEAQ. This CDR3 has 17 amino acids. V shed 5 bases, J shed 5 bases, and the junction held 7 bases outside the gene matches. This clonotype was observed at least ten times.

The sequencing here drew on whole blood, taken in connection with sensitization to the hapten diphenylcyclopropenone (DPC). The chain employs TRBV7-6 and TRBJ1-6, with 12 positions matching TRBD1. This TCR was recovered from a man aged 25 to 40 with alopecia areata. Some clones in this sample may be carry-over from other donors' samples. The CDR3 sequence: CASSPGTGGADNSPLHF. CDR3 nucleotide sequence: TGTGCCAGCAGCCCGGGGACAGGGGGCGCAGATAATTCACCCCTCCACTTT.